These 17 T cell receptor beta chains originate from one sample sequenced in a study of cytomegalovirus exposure and HLA in healthy donors. 13 Jbeta primers and 60 Vbeta primers were used for the PCR. Measured with immunoSEQ multiplex PCR; TCRdb has only the in-frame clones, and not every one. The data hold fewer than 200,000 clones, with 81% observed a single time. The sample was PBMCs. The source is a man aged 35 to 55 in good health and CMV-seropositive.

This clone was seen a single time. The chain carries TRBV7-8 and TRBJ1-6; 7 nucleotides align to TRBD1. V lost 8 bases and J lost 4; bases outside the gene matches: 5. Germline CDR1 SGHVS, CDR2 FQNEAQ. The CDR3 covers 14 residues. The CDR3: CASGETGYNSPLHF. CDR3 bases: TGTGCCAGCGGCGAGACAGGGTATAATTCACCCCTCCACTTT.

The genes are TRBV28 and TRBJ2-1; 7 bases are a match to TRBD1. CDR3 size: 15 residues. Losses at the gene ends were 5 bases for V and 5 bases for J; bases not matched to a gene: 9. Germline lookup yields CDR1 MDHEN and CDR2 SYDVKM. CDR3 protein: CASSRTGTYHNEQFF. CDR3 coding DNA: TGTGCCAGCAGTAGGACAGGAACGTACCACAATGAGCAGTTCTTC.

This clone was counted a few times. This sequence joins TRBV25-1 and TRBJ1-6; no definite D call. Trimming shortened V by 4 bases and J by 9 bases, and 16 bases separated the two germline ends. CDR3 length: 15 residues. The germline gives CDR1 MGHDK, CDR2 SYGVNS. CDR3 nucleotide sequence: TGTGCCAGCAGTGCTGGACTCCTTACTGGTTCACCCCTCCACTTT. Translation: CASSAGLLTGSPLHF.

This clone was seen more than once but under ten times. J is TRBJ2-2 and V is TRBV27; D is ambiguous. The ends were cut back, 3 bases at V and 2 bases at J, with 7 bases in the middle. Germline assignment: CDR1 MNHEY and CDR2 SMNVEV (reference sequence). The CDR3 runs to 14 residues. CDR3 DNA: TGTGCCAGCAGTTTTACTGTCAACACCGGGGAGCTGTTTTTT. Its translation: CASSFTVNTGELFF.

The V gene is TRBV2, the J gene TRBJ1-1; no clear D gene. Germline CDR1 is SNHLY and CDR2 is FYNNEI. The CDR3 is 15 residues long. V lost 7 bases, J lost 1 base, and 16 bases lay in between. The CDR3: CASTRGRAGNTEAFF. CDR3 DNA sequence: TGTGCCAGCACCCGAGGGAGGGCAGGGAACACTGAAGCTTTCTTT.

The chain uses TRBV21-1 and TRBJ2-2; the table's TRBD2 call for D was not verified on the DNA. TRBV21-1 is a documented pseudogene. The CDR3 loop spans 16 amino acids. This chain's CDR3 is CASSPGGGPPPGELFF. CDR3 nucleotide sequence: TGTGCCAGCAGCCCCGGGGGGGGGCCTCCTCCCGGGGAGCTGTTTTTT.

V usage is TRBV14 and J usage is TRBJ2-1; the D gene is possibly TRBD1 (6 bases). Germline CDR1 reads SGHDN; CDR2 reads FVKESK. CDR3 size: 15 residues. V lost 6 bases and J lost 0, with 12 bases in between. CDR3 in DNA: TGTGCCAGCAGGGAAACAGGGAGCTCCTACAATGAGCAGTTCTTC. Translated, it gives CASRETGSSYNEQFF.

The V gene is TRBV4-2, the J gene TRBJ1-1; tentative D call: TRBD1 (6 bases). The CDR3 contains 16 residues. V lost 5 bases to trimming and J lost 0 bases, with 16 bases between them. Germline values: CDR1 LGHNA, CDR2 YNFKEQ. In nucleotides, the CDR3 is TGTGCCAGCAGCTCGGCGAGGGGGGGAATGAACACTGAAGCTTTCTTT. The encoded protein is CASSSARGGMNTEAFF.

The chain links TRBV6-5 to TRBJ2-7; 9 bases match TRBD1. V shed 0 bases, J shed 0 bases, and the junction held 3 bases outside the gene matches. Germline V gives CDR1 MNHEY, CDR2 SVGAGI. CDR3 length: 16 amino acids. The CDR3 loop is CASSYSDRGSSYEQYF. The CDR3 DNA is TGTGCCAGCAGTTACTCAGACAGGGGGTCCTCCTACGAGCAGTACTTC.

This chain joins TRBV28 and TRBJ1-1, with D perhaps matching TRBD1 (6 bases). From germline, CDR1 is MDHEN and CDR2 SYDVKM. The CDR3 has 16 amino acids. The V end was cut by 3 bases, the J end by 0 bases, with 14 bases between. CDR3 sequence: CASSFLPDRLNTEAFF. CDR3 DNA: TGTGCCAGCAGTTTCCTTCCGGACAGATTGAACACTGAAGCTTTCTTT.

The chain has TRBV29-1 and TRBJ1-3; no definite D call. Trimming removed 1 base at V and 0 bases at J, with 16 bases between. The CDR3 covers 17 residues. In germline, CDR1 is SQVTM, CDR2 ANQGSEA. The CDR3 DNA reads TGCAGCGTTGAAGGAGGGCCGGGCACGGACTCTGGAAACACCATATATTTT. Its protein product is CSVEGGPGTDSGNTIYF. The entire variable domain, with the rest obtained from reference TRBV29-1 and TRBJ1-3, is as follows: SAVISQKPSRDICQRGTSLTIQCQVDSQVTMMFWYRQQPGQSLTLIATANQGSEATYESGFVIDKFPISRPNLTFSTLTVSNMSPEDSSIYLCSVEGGPGTDSGNTIYFGEGSWLTVV.

This chain links TRBV6-1 with TRBJ2-5, with 11 bases fitting TRBD2. The J call may be incorrect, as the DNA end agrees better with TRBJ2-7. Germline CDR1 is MNHNS and CDR2 is SASEGT. The CDR3 runs to 15 residues. For the CDR3, the DNA is TGTGCCAGCAGTATCACGACTAGCGGGACCTACGAGCAGTACTTC. Its translation: CASSITTSGTYEQYF.

This chain connects TRBV7-9 to TRBJ1-6; TRBD1 aligns across 9 bases. This CDR3 contains 15 residues. CDR1 and CDR2 from the germline V gene are SEHNR and FQNEAQ (reference sequence). V gave up 11 bases and J gave up 1 base; unmatched junction bases: 6. The CDR3 reads CAGGTGQSYNSPLHF. CDR3 DNA: TGTGCCGGGGGGACAGGGCAATCCTATAATTCACCCCTCCACTTT.

The gene calls are TRBV5-5 and TRBJ2-7, with D perhaps TRBD1 (5 bases). CDR1 and CDR2 (germline): SGHKS, YYEKEE (reference sequence). The CDR3 loop spans 15 amino acids. V was clipped by 0 bases and J by 3 bases, with 13 bases between them. DNA for the CDR3: TGTGCCAGCAGCTTGGGAGACAGCTCGGTCTACGAGCAGTACTTC. Its translation is CASSLGDSSVYEQYF.

The rearrangement links TRBV2 to TRBJ1-2; 11 bases line up with TRBD1. V was clipped by 5 bases and J by 8 bases; unmatched bases: 13. Germline CDR1 reads SNHLY; CDR2 reads FYNNEI. The CDR3 spans 16 residues. The CDR3 nucleotides read TGTGCCAGCAGTCGGGGACAGGGGGGAATAGGAGCGGGCTACACCTTC. Protein: CASSRGQGGIGAGYTF.

The V call is TRBV27, the J call TRBJ2-5; 10 bases are shared with TRBD1. The CDR3 is 15 residues long. With V trimmed by 5 bases and J by 5 bases, 8 bases remained unmatched. Germline lookup yields CDR1 MNHEY and CDR2 SMNVEV (reference sequence). CDR3 nucleotides: TGTGCCAGCAGTAGCCGGACAGGGGGAAGGGAGACCCAGTACTTC. Its protein is CASSSRTGGRETQYF.

The J gene is TRBJ2-1, the V gene TRBV5-1, with 10 bases that match TRBD1. Trimming took 4 bases from V and 1 from J; bases not matched to a gene: 5. Germline V gene sequence: CDR1 SGHRS, CDR2 YFSETQ. The CDR3 consists of 16 residues. The CDR3 loop is CASSTGQGGSYNEQFF. CDR3 sequence (DNA): TGCGCCAGCAGCACCGGACAGGGGGGATCCTACAATGAGCAGTTCTTC.